The 32 T cell receptor beta chains below were found in one sample sequenced in a study of cytomegalovirus exposure and HLA in healthy donors. This table comes from immunoSEQ multiplex PCR, and its TCRdb copy is limited to in-frame clones, with some not included. The data hold about 200,000 clones, with over 65% observed a single time. Sequencing input: PBMCs. Source of these receptors: a woman aged 18-29 years in good health and CMV-seronegative.

The rearrangement joins TRBV29-1 to TRBJ2-6; TRBD2 agrees at 8 bases. CDR1 and CDR2 (germline): SQVTM, ANQGSEA. V gave up 0 bases and J gave up 4 bases; unmatched junction bases: 2. The CDR3 consists of 15 residues. DNA of the CDR3: TGCAGCGTTGAAGAAGCGGGGGTCGGGGCCAACGTCCTGACTTTC. Translation gives CSVEEAGVGANVLTF.

The genes are TRBV29-1 and TRBJ2-2; TRBD2 is a possible D gene (5 bases). V gave up 4 bases and J gave up 5 bases, with 5 bases separating them. CDR3 size: 11 residues. Per the germline V gene, CDR1 is SQVTM and CDR2 is ANQGSEA. The chain's CDR3 is CSVGGTGELFF. In nucleotides, the CDR3 is TGCAGCGTTGGCGGGACCGGGGAGCTGTTTTTT.

This clone was seen a handful of times. The chain couples TRBV19 to TRBJ2-5; 9 nucleotides agree with TRBD1. Germline V CDR1 and CDR2: LNHDA, SQIVND (reference sequence). The CDR3 is 14 amino acids. Losses at the gene ends were 7 bases for V and 4 bases for J; bases not matched to a gene: 7. CDR3 amino acids: CASKATGGRETQYF. In DNA form, the CDR3 reads TGTGCCAGTAAGGCGACAGGGGGGCGAGAGACCCAGTACTTC.

This clone is a singleton in its sample. V is TRBV14 and J is TRBJ1-2; perhaps TRBD1 as D (6 bases). The CDR3 contains 13 residues. Trimming removed 3 bases from V and 7 bases from J, with 12 bases in between. Germline CDR1 SGHDN, CDR2 FVKESK. The CDR3 DNA reads TGTGCCAGCAGCCATGGGGGCGGGACTGGCTACACCTTC. It specifies CASSHGGGTGYTF.

This clone was seen once. The V and J genes are TRBV29-1 and TRBJ1-2, with D possibly TRBD1 on 5 matching bases. Trimming removed 6 bases at V and 4 bases at J, with 24 bases between. The CDR3 is made up of 16 amino acids. The V gene's germline CDR1 is SQVTM and CDR2 ANQGSEA. CDR3 sequence reads: CSVGSSGPTPSYGYTF. In DNA form, the CDR3 reads TGCAGCGTGGGCTCGTCAGGGCCGACTCCTAGCTATGGCTACACCTTC.

This clone was seen only once. V is TRBV6-5 and J is TRBJ2-7; 7 bases align to TRBD1. Germline trimming cut 4 bases from V and 3 bases from J; bases unmatched to any gene: 6. The CDR3 covers 14 residues. The germline V gene has CDR1 MNHEY and CDR2 SVGAGI. The CDR3: CASSLGQKYYEQYF. In nucleotides, the CDR3 is TGTGCCAGCAGTTTGGGACAGAAGTACTACGAGCAGTACTTC.

This chain links TRBV6-4 with TRBJ2-1; perhaps D is TRBD1 or TRBD2 (6 bases each). Germline CDR1 and CDR2: MRHNA and SNTAGT. With 5 bases removed from V and 3 bases from J, the gap between germline ends came to 14 bases. The CDR3 has 15 residues. The CDR3 coding sequence is TGTGCCAGCAGTCCCGACGGGGGCCTCTACAATGAGCAGTTCTTC. Protein: CASSPDGGLYNEQFF.

The genes are TRBV6-5 and TRBJ2-1; D perhaps matches TRBD2 (5 bases). The germline V and J ends were trimmed by 0 bases and 9 bases, with 9 bases remaining between them. From germline, CDR1 is MNHEY and CDR2 SVGAGI. This CDR3 has 13 amino acids. Here the CDR3 DNA reads TGTGCCAGCAGTTACTCGAGGGTCGGTGAGCAGTTCTTC. It yields the protein CASSYSRVGEQFF.

The CDR3 protein is CASSARTWGDTQYF. The CDR3 nucleotides are TGTGCCAGCAGCGCACGGACTTGGGGAGATACGCAGTATTTT. The chain joins TRBV9 to TRBJ2-3; weak D call: TRBD2 (5 bases). Germline lookup yields CDR1 SGDLS and CDR2 YYNGEE. V lost 3 bases and J 5 bases, leaving 13 bases between the germline ends. There are 14 residues in the CDR3.

The rearrangement joins TRBV9 to TRBJ2-7, with 8 nucleotides matching TRBD1. There are 14 residues in the CDR3. The germline gives CDR1 SGDLS, CDR2 YYNGEE. J gave up 3 bases and V 0 bases, and 2 bases lay outside the gene matches. CDR3 in DNA: TGTGCCAGCAGCGTAGCACAGGGGGGCTACGAGCAGTACTTC. Translated: CASSVAQGGYEQYF.

The rearrangement links TRBV28 to TRBJ1-5; D not resolved. V was shortened by 9 bases and J by 2 bases, with 2 bases between the two germline ends. This CDR3 is built from 10 residues. Germline V gene data show CDR1 as MDHEN and CDR2 as SYDVKM. CDR3 residues: CASGNQPQHF. Written as DNA, the CDR3 is TGTGCCAGTGGCAATCAGCCCCAGCATTTT.

This clone was seen only once. The chain combines TRBV20-1 with TRBJ2-7, with D unresolved. CDR3 length equals 11 residues. CDR1 is DFQATT, CDR2 SNEGSKA, per germline (reference sequence). CDR3 in DNA: TGCAGGGCGAGGAGCGCCGACGAGCAGTACTTC. This sequence encodes CRARSADEQYF.

In its sample, this clone was seen a few times. V usage is TRBV7-9 and J usage is TRBJ1-5, with D uncertain. Trimming pared 6 bases from V and 3 bases from J, leaving 6 bases between. The V gene's germline CDR1 is SEHNR and CDR2 FQNEAQ (reference sequence). This CDR3 has 12 amino acids. The CDR3 nucleotides read TGTGCCAGCAGATCCGACAATCAGCCCCAGCATTTT. Translating it yields CASRSDNQPQHF.

The chain carries TRBV5-1 and TRBJ1-5, with D perhaps matching TRBD1 (5 bases). The V gene's germline CDR1 is SGHRS and CDR2 YFSETQ. The V end was cut by 4 bases, the J end by 5 bases, with 10 bases between. This CDR3 region has 13 residues. The CDR3, as DNA: TGCGCCAGCAGCCGGAGGGGAGATCAGCCCCAGCATTTT. Protein sequence: CASSRRGDQPQHF.

This chain uses TRBV9 with TRBJ2-1, with 16 bases aligning to TRBD2. Germline loops: CDR1 SGDLS, CDR2 YYNGEE. The trim removed 0 bases at V and 7 bases at J, leaving 4 bases unmatched. The CDR3 is 17 amino acids. In nucleotides, the CDR3 is TGTGCCAGCAGCGTAGCGGGACTAGCGGGGGGGAATAATGAGCAGTTCTTC. Amino acid sequence: CASSVAGLAGGNNEQFF.

A few counts support this clone. The CDR3 here is CASSPGGYSNQPQHF. CDR3 sequence (DNA): TGTGCCAGCTCACCTGGGGGTTATAGCAATCAGCCCCAGCATTTT. The V gene is TRBV18, the J gene TRBJ1-5; D might be TRBD1 (5 bases). The V and J ends lost 3 bases and 0 bases respectively, with 9 bases between them. The CDR3 has 15 residues. Germline-derived CDR1 and CDR2 are KGHSH and LQKENI. The variable domain in full, with the rest retrieved from reference TRBV18 and TRBJ1-5, is NAGVMQNPRHLVRRRGQEARLRCSPMKGHSHVYWYRQLPEEGLKFMVYLQKENIIDESGMPKERFSAEFPKEGPSILRIQQVVRGDSAAYFCASSPGGYSNQPQHFGDGTRLSIL.

The chain uses TRBV27 and TRBJ2-2, with 9 bases fitting TRBD2. V shed 6 bases, J shed 5 bases, and the junction held 10 bases outside the gene matches. Germline-derived CDR1 and CDR2 are MNHEY and SMNVEV (reference sequence). The CDR3 loop spans 16 amino acids. CDR3 in amino acids: CASSRELAGSTGELFF. The CDR3 DNA reads as TGTGCCAGCAGCCGAGAACTAGCGGGCTCTACCGGGGAGCTGTTTTTT.

V is TRBV5-1 and J is TRBJ2-2, with D perhaps matching TRBD1 or TRBD2 (5 bases each). This CDR3 comprises 15 residues. Germline lookup yields CDR1 SGHRS and CDR2 YFSETQ. V was pared by 2 bases and J by 13 bases, with 21 bases between. In nucleotides, the CDR3 is TGCGCCAGCAGCTTACTGGGGCGGATCGAAGAGGGGCTGTTTTTT. It codes for CASSLLGRIEEGLFF.

The genes are TRBV29-1 and TRBJ2-3, with a possible D match to TRBD1 (6 bases). The germline V gene has CDR1 SQVTM and CDR2 ANQGSEA. V was clipped by 6 bases and J by 2 bases, with 15 bases between them. The CDR3 covers 14 residues. CDR3 amino acids: CSVMIDRNTDTQYF. CDR3 in DNA: TGCAGCGTAATGATTGACAGGAACACAGATACGCAGTATTTT.

The chain couples TRBV18 to TRBJ1-2; D gene uncertain. The CDR3 covers 15 residues. Germline loops: CDR1 KGHSH, CDR2 LQKENI. Trimming cost V 4 bases and J 7 bases, with 19 bases left between them. The CDR3, as DNA: TGTGCCAGCTCACTCCGACCGTTTACATTTCCTGGCTACACCTTC. Translation: CASSLRPFTFPGYTF. The full variable domain, with the rest looked up from reference TRBV18 and TRBJ1-2, is NAGVMQNPRHLVRRRGQEARLRCSPMKGHSHVYWYRQLPEEGLKFMVYLQKENIIDESGMPKERFSAEFPKEGPSILRIQQVVRGDSAAYFCASSLRPFTFPGYTFGSGTRLTVV.

The chain couples TRBV9 to TRBJ2-7; 8 nucleotides align to TRBD2. The CDR3 length is 14 residues. Losses at the gene ends were 4 bases for V and 4 bases for J; bases not matched to a gene: 7. Germline CDR1 is SGDLS and CDR2 is YYNGEE. The CDR3 DNA is TGTGCCAGCAGCAAGACTAGCGATAGATACGAGCAGTACTTC. This codes for CASSKTSDRYEQYF.

The chain links TRBV4-1 to TRBJ2-2; 8 bases are shared with TRBD2. The CDR3 runs to 18 residues. V shed 4 bases and J 7 bases; nucleotides not matched to a gene: 17. Germline lookup yields CDR1 MGHRA and CDR2 YSYEKL. The CDR3 spells CASSRIRVSAGVIGELFF. For the CDR3, the DNA is TGCGCCAGCAGCCGCATCAGGGTCTCAGCGGGAGTGATCGGGGAGCTGTTTTTT.

V usage is TRBV5-4 and J usage is TRBJ2-5; TRBD2 aligns across 16 bases. Looked up from germline, CDR1 is SGHNT and CDR2 is YYREEE (reference sequence). The V segment lost 4 bases and the J segment 5 bases; nucleotides outside the gene matches: 5. The CDR3 is 16 amino acids. This chain's CDR3 is CASSPGLAGGLETQYF. CDR3 coding DNA: TGTGCCAGCAGCCCGGGACTAGCGGGAGGGTTGGAGACCCAGTACTTC.

V and J are TRBV18 and TRBJ1-2; D ambiguous. Germline V lookup: CDR1 KGHSH, CDR2 LQKENI. This CDR3 contains 15 residues. Trimming removed 5 bases from V and 2 bases from J, with 15 bases in between. The CDR3 bases are TGTGCCAGCTCAGAGACAAGGACCTCAAACTATGGCTACACCTTC. This gives the protein CASSETRTSNYGYTF.

The chain is built from TRBV6-6 and TRBJ2-1, with 8 bases aligning to TRBD1. With 6 bases clipped from V and 7 bases from J, the junction kept 14 bases outside the gene matches. The CDR3 totals 16 residues. Germline lookup yields CDR1 MNHNY and CDR2 SVGAGI (reference sequence). CDR3 region: CASSRPDREIGNEQFF. In DNA, the CDR3 is TGTGCCAGCAGCCGCCCGGACAGGGAAATCGGAAATGAGCAGTTCTTC.

The gene calls are TRBV27 and TRBJ2-7; unclear D gene. V was shortened by 2 bases and J by 2 bases, with 10 bases between the two germline ends. The CDR3 runs 14 residues. CDR1 is MNHEY, CDR2 SMNVEV, per germline (reference sequence). CDR3 loop: CASSLTAGPYEQYF. The CDR3 coding sequence is TGTGCCAGCAGTTTAACCGCAGGCCCCTACGAGCAGTACTTC.

V and J are TRBV7-9 and TRBJ2-7; tentative D call: TRBD2 (6 bases). Germline lookup yields CDR1 SEHNR and CDR2 FQNEAQ (reference sequence). The CDR3 runs 14 residues. V was shortened by 5 bases and J by 3 bases, with 14 bases between the two germline ends. The CDR3 reads CASSPWGVGYEQYF. As DNA, the CDR3 is TGTGCCAGCAGCCCCTGGGGGGTAGGCTACGAGCAGTACTTC. Full variable domain (outside the CDR3, taken from reference TRBV7-9 and TRBJ2-7): DTGVSQNPRHKITKRGQNVTFRCDPISEHNRLYWYRQTLGQGPEFLTYFQNEAQLEKSRLLSDRFSAERPKGSFSTLEIQRTEQGDSAMYLCASSPWGVGYEQYFGPGTRLTVT.

The chain has TRBV4-1 and TRBJ2-7, with TRBD1 identical over 10 bases. V lost 4 bases and J lost 2; bases outside the gene matches: 5. CDR1 and CDR2 from the germline V gene are MGHRA and YSYEKL. CDR3 length equals 15 residues. The CDR3 nucleotides are TGCGCCAGCAGCCCCGACAGGGGGCCTCCCTACGAGCAGTACTTC. This codes for CASSPDRGPPYEQYF.

CDR3 sequence reads: CASSYRPAYEQYF. In DNA, the CDR3 is TGTGCCAGCAGTTACCGGCCGGCATACGAGCAGTACTTC. The V call is TRBV6-5, the J call TRBJ2-7, with D unclear. Germline CDR1 reads MNHEY; CDR2 reads SVGAGI. The CDR3 is 13 amino acids. With 2 bases removed from V and 4 bases from J, the gap between germline ends came to 9 bases.

V and J are TRBV7-6 and TRBJ1-3; D is ambiguous. CDR1 and CDR2 from the germline V gene are SGHVS and FNYEAQ. The CDR3 has 12 amino acids. V gave up 8 bases and J gave up 4 bases, with 9 bases separating them. This chain's CDR3 is CASGSGGNTIYF. CDR3 sequence (DNA): TGTGCCAGCGGTAGCGGGGGAAACACCATATATTTT.

This clone was found a few times. The V call is TRBV15, the J call TRBJ1-5; D possibly corresponds to TRBD1 (6 bases). V lost 0 bases and J lost 5, with 11 bases in between. CDR1 is LNHNV, CDR2 YYDKDF, per germline (reference sequence). The CDR3 extends over 15 amino acids. CDR3 bases: TGTGCCACCAGCAGAGATCTTAGGACAGATCAGCCCCAGCATTTT. It specifies CATSRDLRTDQPQHF.

This chain uses TRBV19 with TRBJ1-1, with D possibly being TRBD1 (6 bases). The CDR3 contains 14 residues. Trimming left V 6 bases short and J 4 bases short, with 15 bases between. The germline gives CDR1 LNHDA, CDR2 SQIVND (reference sequence). The CDR3 region has the DNA TGTGCCAGTAGCACAGGGATGGGAAGCACTGAAGCTTTCTTT. Encoded protein: CASSTGMGSTEAFF.